One T cell receptor beta chain is described in this entry. No antigen is known for it. The CDR3 has 15 amino acids. V lost 6 bases and J lost 2; bases outside the gene matches: 9. From germline, CDR1 is SNHLY and CDR2 FYNNEI. This sample is drawn from a study of cytomegalovirus exposure and HLA in healthy donors. Study-wide findings and caveats: Reportedly, a later analysis found an Asian-associated ancestry cluster had fewer N-insertions than the approximately 670-donor mean. For most TCR beta V segments, an earlier analysis put the productive rate at about 87% or about 30% of the time. Across donors, presence/absence analyses took sequencing depth to be roughly uniform.

It was with 60 Vbeta and 13 Jbeta primers that the PCR ran. Data came from immunoSEQ multiplex PCR; TCRdb stores just in-frame clones and leaves some out. The sample lists some 44,000 clones; about nine tenths were seen once. The chain carries TRBV2 and TRBJ2-5, with TRBD2 identical over 7 bases. The specimen sequenced was PBMCs. The sequence was obtained from a woman aged 40 to 50 in good health and CMV-seropositive. The chain's CDR3 is CASRELGSGQETQYF. The CDR3 nucleotides read TGTGCCAGCAGGGAGTTGGGTAGCGGGCAAGAGACCCAGTACTTC. Filled out from reference TRBV2 and TRBJ2-5, the complete variable domain reads EPEVTQTPSHQVTQMGQEVILRCVPISNHLYFYWYRQILGQKVEFLVSFYNNEISEKSEIFDDQFSVERPDGSNFTLKIRSTKLEDSAMYFCASRELGSGQETQYFGPGTRLLVL.